Included here is one T cell receptor beta chain sequence, with context. These data come from a study of siplizumab effects on memory and regulatory T cells. Trimming cost V 4 bases and J 0 bases; bases outside gene matches: 7. Germline CDR1 SGHRS, CDR2 YFSETQ. The CDR3 totals 16 residues. The assay was immunoSEQ multiplex PCR, and TCRdb's table has in-frame clones only and misses some. Of fewer than 85,000 clones listed, roughly 89% are singletons. This sequence was found in a human donor in good health. The chain couples TRBV5-1 to TRBJ1-3; 7 positions agree with TRBD1. Sequencing was performed on Tregs sorted from blood. CDR3 amino acids: CASSQAGGGSGNTIYF. CDR3 DNA: TGCGCCAGCAGCCAAGCAGGGGGAGGCTCTGGAAACACCATATATTTT.